This T cell receptor (beta chain) was retrieved from a study of blood T cell repertoires in COVID-19. Overall study: Whether acute or convalescent, the COVID-19 samples came from the United States, Italy and Spain. Sources were T cells, B-cell-depleted T cells, or PBMCs; the material itself was cDNA or gDNA.

In the source study's methods: Reference gene primers were amplified, and this amplification served to estimate nucleated cell counts. The repertoire was sequenced with immunoSEQ multiplex PCR; TCRdb's copy has only in-frame clones and lacks some. The D gene and trimming were derived from the DNA, and the V and J assignments and clone size from that table. This table holds under 250,000 clones, 65% to 85% found once. The CDR3 totals 15 residues. The germline V and J ends were trimmed by 4 bases and 0 bases, with 14 bases remaining between them. Germline V CDR1 and CDR2: SGHRS, YFSETQ. This clone was counted once.

The clonotype originates from a woman in her forties or fifties with acute or convalescent COVID-19. The chain couples TRBV5-1 to TRBJ2-7; D is perhaps TRBD2 (5 bases). The material sequenced was peripheral blood. This CDR3 reads CASSPTEVLSYEQYF. CDR3 sequence (DNA): TGCGCCAGCAGCCCCACGGAGGTTCTCTCCTACGAGCAGTACTTC.